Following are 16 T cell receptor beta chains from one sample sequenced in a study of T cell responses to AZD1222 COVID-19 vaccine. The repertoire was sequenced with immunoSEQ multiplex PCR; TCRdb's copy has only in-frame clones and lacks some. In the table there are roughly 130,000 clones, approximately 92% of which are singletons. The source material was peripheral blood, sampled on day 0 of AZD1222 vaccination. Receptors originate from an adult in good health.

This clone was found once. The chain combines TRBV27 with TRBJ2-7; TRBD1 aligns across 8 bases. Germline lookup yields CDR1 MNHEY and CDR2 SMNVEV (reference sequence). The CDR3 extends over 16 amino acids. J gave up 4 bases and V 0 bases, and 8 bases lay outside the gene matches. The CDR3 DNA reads TGTGCCAGCAGTTTATCCTGGACAGGGTCTGGGTACGAGCAGTACTTC. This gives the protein CASSLSWTGSGYEQYF.

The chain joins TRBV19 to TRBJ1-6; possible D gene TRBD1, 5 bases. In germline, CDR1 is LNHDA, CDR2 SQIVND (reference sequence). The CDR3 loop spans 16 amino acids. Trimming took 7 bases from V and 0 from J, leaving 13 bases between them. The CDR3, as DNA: TGTGCCAGTACCGACCCCGACAGCTCCTATAATTCACCCCTCCACTTT. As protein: CASTDPDSSYNSPLHF.

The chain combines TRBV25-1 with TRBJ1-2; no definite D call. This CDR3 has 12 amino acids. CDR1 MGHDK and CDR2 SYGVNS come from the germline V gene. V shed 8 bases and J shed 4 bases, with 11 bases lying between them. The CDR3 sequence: CASFQGFYGYTF. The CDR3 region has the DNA TGTGCCAGCTTCCAAGGATTCTATGGCTACACCTTC.

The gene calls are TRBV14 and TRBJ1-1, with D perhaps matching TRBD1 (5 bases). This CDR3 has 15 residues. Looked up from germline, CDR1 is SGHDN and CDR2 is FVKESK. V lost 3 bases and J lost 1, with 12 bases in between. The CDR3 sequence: CASSQMGTGNTEAFF. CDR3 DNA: TGTGCCAGCAGCCAGATGGGGACGGGGAACACTGAAGCTTTCTTT.

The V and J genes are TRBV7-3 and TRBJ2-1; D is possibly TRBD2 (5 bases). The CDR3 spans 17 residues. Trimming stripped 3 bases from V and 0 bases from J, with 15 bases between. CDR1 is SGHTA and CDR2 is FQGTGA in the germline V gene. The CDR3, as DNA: TGTGCCAGCAGCTTCCTAAGCGGACCTAGCTCCTACAATGAGCAGTTCTTC. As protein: CASSFLSGPSSYNEQFF.

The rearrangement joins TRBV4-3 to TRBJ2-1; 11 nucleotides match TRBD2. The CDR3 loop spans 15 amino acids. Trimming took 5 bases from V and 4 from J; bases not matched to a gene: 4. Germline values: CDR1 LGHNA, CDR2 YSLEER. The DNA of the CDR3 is TGCGCCAGCAGCGATTGGACTAGCGGGTACAATGAGCAGTTCTTC. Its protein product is CASSDWTSGYNEQFF.

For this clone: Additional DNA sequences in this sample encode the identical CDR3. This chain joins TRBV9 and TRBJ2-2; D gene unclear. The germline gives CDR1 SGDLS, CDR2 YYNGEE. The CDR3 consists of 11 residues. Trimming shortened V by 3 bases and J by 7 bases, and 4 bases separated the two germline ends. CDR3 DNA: TGTGCCAGCAGCGGAGGCGGGGAGCTGTTTTTT. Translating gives CASSGGGELFF.

The CDR3 sequence: CASSPRTPNGYTF. DNA of the CDR3: TGTGCCAGCAGCCCTCGGACGCCCAATGGCTACACCTTC. This chain links TRBV6-2 or TRBV6-3 with TRBJ1-2; no clear D gene. The CDR3 is 13 amino acids. Germline V gene data show CDR1 as MNHEY and CDR2 as SVGEGT. V lost 6 bases and J 6 bases, leaving 14 bases between the germline ends.

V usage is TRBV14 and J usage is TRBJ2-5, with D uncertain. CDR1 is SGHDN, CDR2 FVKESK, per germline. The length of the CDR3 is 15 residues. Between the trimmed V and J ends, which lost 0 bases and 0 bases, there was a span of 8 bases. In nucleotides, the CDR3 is TGTGCCAGCAGCCAAGAGCTCGGGTACCAAGAGACCCAGTACTTC. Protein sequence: CASSQELGYQETQYF.

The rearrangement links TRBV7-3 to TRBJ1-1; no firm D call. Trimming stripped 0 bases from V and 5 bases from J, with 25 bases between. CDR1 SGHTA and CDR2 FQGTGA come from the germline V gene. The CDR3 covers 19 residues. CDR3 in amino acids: CASSLTILFGDTIRTEAFF. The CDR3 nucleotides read TGTGCCAGCAGCTTAACGATCTTATTCGGAGACACAATACGGACTGAAGCTTTCTTT.

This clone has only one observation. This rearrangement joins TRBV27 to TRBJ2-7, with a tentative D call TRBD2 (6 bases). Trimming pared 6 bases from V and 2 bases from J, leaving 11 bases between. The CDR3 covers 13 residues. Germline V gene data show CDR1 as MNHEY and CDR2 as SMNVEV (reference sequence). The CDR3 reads CASSRGTPYEQYF. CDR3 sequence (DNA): TGTGCCAGCAGCCGCGGGACCCCCTACGAGCAGTACTTC.

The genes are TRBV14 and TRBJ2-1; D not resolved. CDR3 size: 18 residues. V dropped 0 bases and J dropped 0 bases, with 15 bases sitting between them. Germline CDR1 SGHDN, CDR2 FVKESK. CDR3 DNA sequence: TGTGCCAGCAGCCAAGACCAGCGAATACCGAGCTCCTACAATGAGCAGTTCTTC. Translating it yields CASSQDQRIPSSYNEQFF.

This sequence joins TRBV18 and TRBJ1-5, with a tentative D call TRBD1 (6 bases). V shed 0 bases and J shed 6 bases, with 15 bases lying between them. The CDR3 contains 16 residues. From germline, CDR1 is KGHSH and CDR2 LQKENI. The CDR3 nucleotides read TGTGCCAGCTCACCACCGCCTCGGGACAAGGGTCAGCCCCAGCATTTT. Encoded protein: CASSPPPRDKGQPQHF.

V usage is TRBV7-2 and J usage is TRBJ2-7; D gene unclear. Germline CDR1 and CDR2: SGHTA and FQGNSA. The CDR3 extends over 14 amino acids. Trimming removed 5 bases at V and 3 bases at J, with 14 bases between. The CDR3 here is CASSPPGRLYEQYF. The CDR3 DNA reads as TGTGCCAGCAGCCCCCCGGGCAGACTCTACGAGCAGTACTTC.

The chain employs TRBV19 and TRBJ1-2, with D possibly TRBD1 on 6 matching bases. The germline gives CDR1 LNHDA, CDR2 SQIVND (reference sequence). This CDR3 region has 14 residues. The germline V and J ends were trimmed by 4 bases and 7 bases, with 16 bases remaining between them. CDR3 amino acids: CASSTQGKEGGYTF. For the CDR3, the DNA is TGTGCCAGTAGTACCCAGGGGAAGGAAGGTGGCTACACCTTC.

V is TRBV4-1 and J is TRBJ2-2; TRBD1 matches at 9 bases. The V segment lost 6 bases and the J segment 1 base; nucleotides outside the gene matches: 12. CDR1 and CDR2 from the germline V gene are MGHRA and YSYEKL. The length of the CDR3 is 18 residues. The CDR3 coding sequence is TGCGCCAGCAGGAAGGACAGGGGCACTTCACTGAACACCGGGGAGCTGTTTTTT. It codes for CASRKDRGTSLNTGELFF.